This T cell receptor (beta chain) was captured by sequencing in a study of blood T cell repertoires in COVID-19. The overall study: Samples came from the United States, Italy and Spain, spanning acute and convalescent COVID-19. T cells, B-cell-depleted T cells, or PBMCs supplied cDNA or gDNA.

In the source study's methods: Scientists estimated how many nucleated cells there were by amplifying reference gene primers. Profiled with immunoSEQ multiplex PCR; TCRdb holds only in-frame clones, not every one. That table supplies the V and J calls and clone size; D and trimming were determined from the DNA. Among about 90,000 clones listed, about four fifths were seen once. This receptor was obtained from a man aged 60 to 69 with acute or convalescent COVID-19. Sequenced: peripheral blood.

The CDR3 bases are TGTGCCAGCAGTTTTCAGGTGACAGGGGGTGGCTACACCTTC. As protein: CASSFQVTGGGYTF. This chain connects TRBV28 to TRBJ1-2; TRBD1 agrees at 9 bases. V dropped 3 bases and J dropped 7; count of bases not matched to a gene: 6. The length of the CDR3 is 14 residues. Germline CDR1 MDHEN, CDR2 SYDVKM.